A selection of T cell receptor beta chains follows, all from one sample in a study of a mutant IDH1 vaccine in newly diagnosed glioma. Which antigens these TCRs recognize remains unknown. The table came from immunoSEQ multiplex PCR; TCRdb's copy has only in-frame clones and leaves some out. Here the sample spans 40,000 or so clones, 90% to 95% being singletons. Sequenced material: PBMCs, taken from a glioma patient whose treatment included an IDH1 peptide vaccine. The receptors stem from a man aged 50-59 years with glioma. Both conserved end residues are part of each CDR3.

j_call | v_call | cdr3_aa
TRBJ2-7 | TRBV28 | CASSERQGLSYEQYF
TRBJ2-3 | TRBV30 | CAWSDPTSGATDTQYF
TRBJ2-1 | TRBV5-1 | CASSLGDTYNEQFF
TRBJ2-2 | TRBV5-4 | CASSRGRVLSGELFF
TRBJ2-3 | TRBV10-2 | CASSDIGGTDTQYF
TRBJ2-7 | TRBV6-1 | CASSTRTGVTYEQYF
TRBJ2-1 | TRBV4-3 | CASSQRTGDHNEQFF
TRBJ2-3 | TRBV13 | CASSLGTGGLTDTQYF
TRBJ1-1 | TRBV27 | CASSPSGQPNTEAFF
TRBJ2-5 | TRBV6-4 | CASSATSGGETQYF
TRBJ2-7 | TRBV5-4 | CASGYSGSKNEQYF
TRBJ1-1 | TRBV9 | CASSVDQATEAFF
TRBJ1-1 | TRBV5-1 | CASSWTLTSEAFF
TRBJ2-1 | TRBV7-2 | CASSTFTSEQFF
TRBJ2-7 | TRBV29-1 | CSVALEDYEQYF
TRBJ2-1 | TRBV10-1 | CASSEGGTGVDEQFF
TRBJ1-5 | TRBV28 | CASSLYRGQWPQHF
TRBJ1-2 | TRBV9 | CASGSPYGYTF
TRBJ2-5 | TRBV7-2 | CASSRTGGAQYF
TRBJ2-1 | TRBV9 | CASSPSSGSVGEQFF
TRBJ1-5 | TRBV4-1 | CASSPGIVSNQPQHF
TRBJ1-2 | TRBV2 | CASSEWEHGYTF
TRBJ2-6 | TRBV9 | CASSVGLGSRGSGANVLTF
TRBJ2-7 | TRBV4-2 | CASSQWGEEQYF
TRBJ2-1 | TRBV11-2 | CASSLGTAYPYNEQFF
TRBJ2-7 | TRBV27 | CASRHGQGLYEQYF
TRBJ2-1 | TRBV4-1 | CASARGDEQFF
TRBJ1-5 | TRBV7-9 | CASSLVGGETGNSNQPQHF
TRBJ2-3 | TRBV15 | CATSRGTRTDTQYF
TRBJ1-2 | TRBV30 | CAWSGWGESNYGYTF
TRBJ2-6 | TRBV7-2 | CASSFQPVSGANVLTF
TRBJ1-1 | TRBV9 | CASSVVGPMNTEAFF
TRBJ1-3 | TRBV5-1 | CASSPGGGENTIYF
TRBJ2-1 | TRBV6-1 | CASRDRGLDEQFF
TRBJ1-2 | TRBV5-4 | CASSLEGRGTYGYTF
TRBJ2-3 | TRBV7-2 | CASTPGRQGLDTQYF
TRBJ2-7 | TRBV5-4 | CASSSRGAGGEQYF
TRBJ1-4 | TRBV7-2 | CASSLTGREKLFF
TRBJ2-2 | TRBV2 | CASKGGTGELFF
TRBJ1-2 | TRBV2 | CASSKAPIKGYTF
TRBJ2-1 | TRBV29-1 | CSVEVSKGGNEQFF
TRBJ2-5 | TRBV5-1 | CASSIGPQETQYF
TRBJ2-1 | TRBV7-7 | CASSLAHGTGAHEQFF
TRBJ2-1 | TRBV5-1 | CASNEQFF
TRBJ2-3 | TRBV30 | CAWTLDRASTDTQYF
TRBJ1-1 | TRBV11-3 | CASSDGNEAFF
TRBJ2-2 | TRBV6-4 | CASSDSGQGATGELFF
TRBJ1-6 | TRBV6-1 | CASSPRDGFNSPLHF
TRBJ2-4 | TRBV30 | CAWSVGLGHKNIQYF